What follows are 20 T cell receptor beta chains derived from one specimen sequenced in a study of Ad26.COV2.S vaccination and SARS-CoV-2 variants (dated by TCRdb to the early 2020s). The treatment or condition label on this specimen signifies: some 20 received Ad26.COV2.S at low or high dose, single or two shots; several received placebo; per-sample allocation not given. Repertoires of vaccine and placebo recipients were sequenced from samples collected on day 63 after the first injection. Library prep was done by the immunoSEQ multiplex PCR assay. This is the immuneACCESS table as TCRdb keeps it, with only in-frame sequences that have V and J called. A part of the clones is gone; compared with another copy, unresolved V genes explain less than half, and the rest is unexplained. This sample holds about 680,000 clones; roughly 90% were observed only once. The ten largest account for 1.5% of the sample.

The source material was peripheral blood, sampled in a trial of Ad26.COV2.S vaccine versus placebo. The source is a person between 18 and 59 years old who received the Ad26.COV2.S COVID-19 vaccine or a placebo.

The gene calls are TRBV2 and TRBJ1-5, with D possibly TRBD1 on 5 matching bases. Per germline, CDR1 SNHLY and CDR2 FYNNEI. This CDR3 comprises 15 residues. V lost 1 base to trimming and J lost 7 bases, with 14 bases between them. The CDR3 loop is CASSEDELRGQPQHF. CDR3 bases: TGTGCCAGCAGTGAAGATGAGCTGAGGGGACAGCCCCAGCATTTT.

The chain uses TRBV24-1 and TRBJ2-3, with D possibly matching TRBD1 (6 bases). Germline V gives CDR1 KGHDR, CDR2 SFDVKD. V dropped 3 bases and J dropped 9 bases, with 18 bases sitting between them. The CDR3 runs to 15 residues. Here the CDR3 DNA reads TGTGCCACCAGTGATAGAGTAGGAAGGGGGTGGACGCAGTATTTT. The encoded protein is CATSDRVGRGWTQYF.

This chain joins TRBV18 and TRBJ2-1; no clear D. With 0 bases removed from V and 2 bases from J, the gap between germline ends came to 11 bases. CDR3 size: 16 residues. Germline V gene sequence: CDR1 KGHSH, CDR2 LQKENI. The CDR3, as DNA: TGTGCCAGCTCACCACCGTATACGGCTGCCTACAATGAGCAGTTCTTC. Protein product: CASSPPYTAAYNEQFF.

The chain recombines TRBV4-2 with TRBJ2-7; TRBD2 matches 7 bases. V trimming: 0 bases; J trimming: 3 bases; junction bases outside the gene matches: 5. Germline V gives CDR1 LGHNA, CDR2 YNFKEQ. The CDR3 covers 15 residues. The CDR3 loop is CASSQELAVGYEQYF. The CDR3 DNA sequence: TGTGCCAGCAGCCAAGAGCTAGCGGTCGGCTACGAGCAGTACTTC.

The chain carries TRBV20-1 and TRBJ1-4; D unclear. With 5 bases removed from V and 8 bases from J, the gap between germline ends came to 15 bases. This CDR3 comprises 13 residues. The germline V gene encodes CDR1 DFQATT and CDR2 SNEGSKA (reference sequence). In nucleotides, the CDR3 is TGCAGTGCTGGTGGTCAGCGCCCCGAAAAACTGTTTTTT. Translated, it gives CSAGGQRPEKLFF.

The rearrangement joins TRBV10-1 to TRBJ1-1; 12 bases align to TRBD1. This CDR3 is built from 16 residues. Trimming took 2 bases from V and 4 from J; bases not matched to a gene: 5. Germline CDR1 WNHNN, CDR2 SYGVQD (reference sequence). CDR3 bases: TGCGCCAGCAGTGAGGGCAAGGGACAGGGGGCCACTGAAGCTTTCTTT. It encodes CASSEGKGQGATEAFF.

The chain is built from TRBV30 and TRBJ2-5, with 7 bases lining up with TRBD1. The V gene end was trimmed by 5 bases and the J gene end by 2 bases; junction bases not matched to a gene: 14. There are 16 residues in the CDR3. Germline V lookup: CDR1 GTSNPN, CDR2 SVGIG (reference sequence). The CDR3 spells CAWGDSAGGNQETQYF. DNA of the CDR3: TGTGCCTGGGGGGATTCAGCAGGGGGTAATCAAGAGACCCAGTACTTC.

J is TRBJ2-5 and V is TRBV5-6; a weak D match, TRBD1 (6 bases). This CDR3 region has 14 residues. Germline assignment: CDR1 SGHDT and CDR2 YYEEEE. Between the trimmed V and J ends, which lost 2 bases and 4 bases, there was a span of 12 bases. The CDR3 sequence is CASSFSTGRETQYF. The CDR3 DNA is TGTGCCAGCAGCTTCTCAACAGGGCGAGAGACCCAGTACTTC.

The chain recombines TRBV5-8 with TRBJ2-3, with 8 bases lining up with TRBD2. Germline CDR1 SGHTS, CDR2 YDEGEE. J lost 1 base, V lost 9 bases, and 7 bases had no gene match. This CDR3 has 14 amino acids. The DNA for the CDR3 is TGTGCCACCCCCGGACTAGCCCGCACAGATACGCAGTATTTT. It encodes CATPGLARTDTQYF.

The chain uses TRBV7-8 and TRBJ2-1; no clear D. Trimming removed 0 bases from V and 6 bases from J, with 6 bases in between. The CDR3 totals 13 residues. Germline V gene lookup returns CDR1 SGHVS and CDR2 FQNEAQ. The CDR3 sequence: CASSLAPSNEQFF. The DNA of the CDR3 is TGTGCCAGCAGCTTAGCGCCTAGCAATGAGCAGTTCTTC. The full variable domain, in which reference TRBV7-8 and TRBJ2-1 provide the parts outside the CDR3, is GAGVSQSPRYKVAKRGQDVALRCDPISGHVSLFWYQQALGQGPEFLTYFQNEAQLDKSGLPSDRFFAERPEGSVSTLKIQRTQQEDSAVYLCASSLAPSNEQFFGPGTRLTVL.

This chain connects TRBV18 to TRBJ1-1; D gene unclear. The CDR3 totals 15 residues. Deletions cut 2 bases from V and 4 bases from J, with 14 bases between. The germline V gene encodes CDR1 KGHSH and CDR2 LQKENI. This CDR3 reads CASSPGQVEITEAFF. CDR3 coding DNA: TGTGCCAGCTCACCAGGGCAGGTTGAGATCACTGAAGCTTTCTTT.

This CDR3 is CASSPSGGTGWFHYGYTF. CDR3 DNA sequence: TGTGCCAGCAGCCCCTCCGGGGGGACAGGCTGGTTTCACTATGGCTACACCTTC. The gene calls are TRBV7-9 and TRBJ1-2; the match to TRBD1 covers 8 bases. Germline V CDR1 and CDR2: SEHNR, FQNEAQ (reference sequence). CDR3 length: 18 residues. J lost 3 bases, V lost 5 bases, and 17 bases had no gene match.

V gene TRBV24-1 combines with J gene TRBJ1-4, with D unresolved. This CDR3 has 16 amino acids. The V end lost 3 bases, the J end lost 0 bases, and 10 bases lay between the germline ends. The germline V gene encodes CDR1 KGHDR and CDR2 SFDVKD. CDR3 bases: TGTGCCACCAGTGATGGAAGGTTCTCAACTAATGAAAAACTGTTTTTT. Residues: CATSDGRFSTNEKLFF.

The chain carries TRBV7-2 and TRBJ1-1; D is unclear. The CDR3 sequence is 14 residues long. Germline-derived CDR1 and CDR2 are SGHTA and FQGNSA. V was cut by 6 bases and J by 3 bases, with 14 bases left in between. The CDR3 protein is CASRLNGEDTEAFF. Here the CDR3 DNA reads TGTGCCAGCAGACTGAACGGGGAGGACACTGAAGCTTTCTTT.

This chain connects TRBV7-2 to TRBJ2-2; tentatively, D is TRBD1 (6 bases). The CDR3 totals 15 residues. In germline, CDR1 is SGHTA, CDR2 FQGNSA. The V end lost 1 base, the J end lost 4 bases, and 10 bases lay between the germline ends. The CDR3 DNA reads TGTGCCAGCAGCTTAGGACCAGGGGCCACCGGGGAGCTGTTTTTT. Residues: CASSLGPGATGELFF.

J is TRBJ2-1 and V is TRBV29-1, with D tentatively TRBD1 (7 bases). The V gene's germline CDR1 is SQVTM and CDR2 ANQGSEA. This CDR3 is built from 9 residues. V dropped 7 bases and J dropped 15 bases, with 13 bases sitting between them. For the CDR3, the DNA is TGCAGCGACAGCCAGGGGGGGTTCTTC. Translating it yields CSDSQGGFF.

The CDR3 DNA sequence: TGTGCCAGCAGTTTAAACAGGCGAGGCGAGCAGTACTTC. This gives the protein CASSLNRRGEQYF. The rearrangement joins TRBV27 to TRBJ2-7, with D maybe TRBD1 (5 bases). V shed 2 bases and J shed 6 bases, with 11 bases lying between them. From germline, CDR1 is MNHEY and CDR2 SMNVEV (reference sequence). The CDR3 is 13 amino acids.

This chain links TRBV30 with TRBJ1-4; 9 nucleotides align to TRBD1. CDR1 is GTSNPN and CDR2 is SVGIG in the germline V gene (reference sequence). V lost 1 base, J lost 7 bases, and 4 bases stayed unmatched. CDR3 length: 14 amino acids. The CDR3: CAWSGQGGSEKLFF. CDR3 sequence (DNA): TGTGCCTGGAGTGGACAGGGGGGGAGTGAAAAACTGTTTTTT.

The CDR3 loop reads CASSRFGGQETQYF. In DNA form, the CDR3 reads TGCGCCAGCAGCCGTTTCGGGGGTCAAGAGACCCAGTACTTC. The chain employs TRBV4-1 and TRBJ2-5; tentative D call: TRBD2 (6 bases). With 4 bases removed from V and 2 bases from J, the gap between germline ends came to 11 bases. The CDR3 consists of 14 residues. Germline-derived CDR1 and CDR2 are MGHRA and YSYEKL.

This clone was observed once. This chain joins TRBV7-3 and TRBJ2-1; tentatively, D is TRBD2 (5 bases). The CDR3 spans 15 residues. V was trimmed by 6 bases and J by 9 bases, leaving 21 bases between them. CDR1 is SGHTA, CDR2 FQGTGA, per germline. The CDR3 sequence: CASRSRAPGRGEQFF. The DNA for the CDR3 is TGTGCCAGCAGGTCCCGGGCCCCCGGACGGGGTGAGCAGTTCTTC.